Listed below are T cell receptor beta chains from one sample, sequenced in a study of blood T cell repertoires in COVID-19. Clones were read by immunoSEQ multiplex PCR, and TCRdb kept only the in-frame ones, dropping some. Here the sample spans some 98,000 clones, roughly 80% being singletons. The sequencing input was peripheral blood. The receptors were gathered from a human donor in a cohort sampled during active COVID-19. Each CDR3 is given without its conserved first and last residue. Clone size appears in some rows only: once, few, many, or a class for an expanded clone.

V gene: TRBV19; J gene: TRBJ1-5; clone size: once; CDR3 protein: ASSRQGPNQPQH
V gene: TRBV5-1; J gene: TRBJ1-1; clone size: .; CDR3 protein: ASSLTGDLNTEAF
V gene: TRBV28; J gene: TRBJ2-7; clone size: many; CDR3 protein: ASSPGDEQY
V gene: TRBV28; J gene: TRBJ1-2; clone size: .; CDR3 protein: ASWGRNYGYT
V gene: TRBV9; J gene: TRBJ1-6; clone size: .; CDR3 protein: ASSVGGEPPLH
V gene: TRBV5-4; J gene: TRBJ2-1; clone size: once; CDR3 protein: ASIETGGSYNEQF
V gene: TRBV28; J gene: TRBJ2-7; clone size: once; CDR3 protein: ASSEIPSGGIYEQY
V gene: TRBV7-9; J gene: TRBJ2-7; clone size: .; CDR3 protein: ASSSPDRPYEQY
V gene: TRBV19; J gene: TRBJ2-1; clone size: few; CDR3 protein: ASSIRAGARRNEQF
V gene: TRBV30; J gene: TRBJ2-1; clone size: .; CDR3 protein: AWSVKGLGSYNEQF
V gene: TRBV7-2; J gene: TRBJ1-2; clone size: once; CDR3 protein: ASSRLANYGYT
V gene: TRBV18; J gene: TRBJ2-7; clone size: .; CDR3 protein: ASSATLTSAYEQY
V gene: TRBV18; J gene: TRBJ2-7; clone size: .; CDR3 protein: ASSPRDSSYEQY
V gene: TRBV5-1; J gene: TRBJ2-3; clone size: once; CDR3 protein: ASLPIAGGTDTQY
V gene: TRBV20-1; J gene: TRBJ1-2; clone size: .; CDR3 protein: SAKNGYT
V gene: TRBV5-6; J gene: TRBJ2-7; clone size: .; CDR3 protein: ASSSGWAYEQY
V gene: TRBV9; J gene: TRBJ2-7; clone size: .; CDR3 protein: ASSSQREGYEQY
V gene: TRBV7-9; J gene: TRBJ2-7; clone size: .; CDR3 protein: ASSPTRTGSHEQY
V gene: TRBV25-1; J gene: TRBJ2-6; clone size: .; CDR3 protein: ASSAKDRGTSGANVLT
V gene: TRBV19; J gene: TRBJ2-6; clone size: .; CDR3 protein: ASGTGKTFFSGANVLT
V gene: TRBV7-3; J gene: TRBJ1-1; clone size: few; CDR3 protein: ASSQTGNTEAF
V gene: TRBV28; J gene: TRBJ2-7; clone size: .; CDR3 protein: ASSSRAVYEQY
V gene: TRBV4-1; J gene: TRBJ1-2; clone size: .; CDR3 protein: ASSQEGGYGYT
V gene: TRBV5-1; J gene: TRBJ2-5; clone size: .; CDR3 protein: ASSFRLAGGQETQY
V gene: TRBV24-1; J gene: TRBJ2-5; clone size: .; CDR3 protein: ATSDPSGLAGGLGETQY
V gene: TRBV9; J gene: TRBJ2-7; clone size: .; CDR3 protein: ASSGLGKLATEQY
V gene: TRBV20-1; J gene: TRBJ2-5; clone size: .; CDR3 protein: SAREEETQY
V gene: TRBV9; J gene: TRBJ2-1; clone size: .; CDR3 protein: ASSVAGGSYNEQF
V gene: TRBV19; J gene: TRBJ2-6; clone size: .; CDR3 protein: ASRQGSSGANVLT
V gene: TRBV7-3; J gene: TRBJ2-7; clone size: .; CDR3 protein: ASSLGPGLVNYEQY
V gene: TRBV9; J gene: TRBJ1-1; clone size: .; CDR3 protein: ASSPRTLGNTEAF
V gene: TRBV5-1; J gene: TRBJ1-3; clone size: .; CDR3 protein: ASSEENSGNTIY
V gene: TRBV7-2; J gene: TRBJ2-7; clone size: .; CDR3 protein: ASSKGQGSYEQY
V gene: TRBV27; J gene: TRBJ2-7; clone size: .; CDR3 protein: ASTIYEQY